What follows are 9 T cell receptor beta chains derived from one specimen sequenced in a study of T-cell memory formation after mild COVID-19. TCRdb redid the calling of the 5' RACE reads with MiXCR, one entry per CDR3 protein. There are tens of thousands of distinct CDR3 sequences in the sample; around 15% occur only once, and roughly a third lies in the top ten. The sequenced material came from PBMCs or a T cell subset sorted from them (not recorded which). Source of these receptors: an adult woman who had mild COVID-19 (a few samples of this study predate the infection). Cell type and time point are not known.

The gene calls are TRBV10-3 and TRBJ2-7; no definite D call. Trimming pared 3 bases from V and 2 bases from J, leaving 8 bases between. The CDR3 extends over 13 amino acids. The germline V gene encodes CDR1 ENHRY and CDR2 SYGVKD. Here the CDR3 reads CAISDALAYEQYF. The CDR3, as DNA: TGTGCCATCAGTGATGCGCTGGCCTACGAGCAGTACTTC.

The V and J genes are TRBV6-2 or TRBV6-3 and TRBJ2-1; TRBD2 matches 8 bases. The CDR3 runs 17 residues. Losses at the gene ends were 0 bases for V and 2 bases for J; bases not matched to a gene: 6. In germline, CDR1 is MNHEY, CDR2 SVGEGT. For the CDR3, the DNA is TGTGCCAGCAGTTACTCGAAATTAGCGGGGCCCTACAATGAGCAGTTCTTC. This translates into CASSYSKLAGPYNEQFF.

This clonotype was found a few times. The chain combines TRBV12-3 or TRBV12-4 with TRBJ1-1; 7 bases are shared with TRBD1. The length of the CDR3 is 14 residues. The V segment lost 5 bases and the J segment 2 bases; nucleotides outside the gene matches: 5. The CDR3: CASSMDRSNTEAFF. CDR3 coding DNA: TGTGCCAGCAGTATGGACAGGTCCAACACTGAAGCTTTCTTT.

The rearrangement links TRBV4-1 to TRBJ2-7; the match to TRBD2 covers 12 bases. CDR3 length: 19 residues. CDR1 and CDR2 (germline): MGHRA, YSYEKL. J lost 3 bases, V lost 4 bases, and 16 bases had no gene match. The DNA of the CDR3 is TGCGCCAGCAGCCCGGCGACAGATACATTACTAGCGGGAGGCTACGAGCAGTACTTC. Translation: CASSPATDTLLAGGYEQYF.

This clonotype has only a few counts. The genes are TRBV12-3 or TRBV12-4 and TRBJ1-5, with 9 positions matching TRBD1. The CDR3 loop spans 16 amino acids. J lost 7 bases, V lost 3 bases, and 10 bases had no gene match. CDR3 residues: CASSFGTGQGKQPQHF. The CDR3 bases are TGTGCCAGCAGTTTCGGGACTGGACAGGGGAAACAGCCCCAGCATTTT.

J is TRBJ2-3 and V is TRBV7-3; D possibly corresponds to TRBD1 (5 bases). Deletions cut 3 bases from V and 2 bases from J, with 15 bases between. The CDR3 consists of 16 residues. Germline CDR1 is SGHTA and CDR2 is FQGTGA. In DNA form, the CDR3 reads TGTGCCAGCAGCTTTGGAGACAGAAAGAACACAGATACGCAGTATTTT. It specifies CASSFGDRKNTDTQYF.

This clonotype was found a few times. The genes are TRBV12-3 or TRBV12-4 and TRBJ2-3, with 9 bases fitting TRBD1. The CDR3 is made up of 14 amino acids. The ends lost 5 bases at V and 7 bases at J; junction bases unmatched: 7. The CDR3 sequence is CASSVGQGFYTQYF. CDR3 in DNA: TGTGCCAGCAGTGTGGGACAGGGATTTTATACGCAGTATTTT.

This clonotype was detected only a few times. The missing conserved phenylalanine or tryptophan at the end of this CDR3 makes a read error likely. The rearrangement links TRBV7-3 to TRBJ2-1; D gene unclear. Germline assignment: CDR1 SGHTA and CDR2 FQGTGA. The V gene lost 2 bases and the J gene lost 5 bases, with 7 bases spanning the gap. This CDR3 region has 13 residues. The CDR3 spells CASSLGPHNEQFL. Written as DNA, the CDR3 is TGTGCCAGCAGCTTAGGACCCCACAATGAGCAGTTCTTA.

The rearrangement uses TRBV6-5 and TRBJ2-7; no definite D call. Trimming removed 10 bases from V and 0 bases from J, with 19 bases in between. The CDR3 totals 15 residues. Germline CDR1 and CDR2: MNHEY and SVGAGI. CDR3 sequence reads: CATTLSAYSSYEQYF. The DNA for the CDR3 is TGTGCCACCACCCTTTCGGCGTACAGCTCCTACGAGCAGTACTTC.